The rows below give T cell receptor beta chains drawn from one sample of a study of shared clonotypes between healthy human individuals. Clones were read by immunoSEQ multiplex PCR, and TCRdb kept only the in-frame ones, dropping some. Here the sample spans 2 million to 3 million clones, over 85% being singletons. What was sequenced was naive CD4+ T cells sorted from blood. The receptors were sampled from a man aged 18-30 years in good health. CDR3s leave out the opening cysteine and the closing phenylalanine or tryptophan.

v_call cdr3_aa
TRBV5-1 ASSLDVGIGTEAF
TRBV5-5 ASSLVVAGAYEQY
TRBV5-1 ASSWTTGSLEQY
TRBV5-1 ASSFTQGSDGYT
TRBV18 ASSPPVGSGNTIY
TRBV9 ASSVEQGRTEAF
TRBV2 ASSEDGGEIYEQY
TRBV4-1 ASRQTGIEGEKLF
TRBV6-5 ASSFPRRYT
TRBV9 ASSARLAGIDTQY
TRBV5-1 ASILPRNTEAF
TRBV28 ASGLGQRAKQF
TRBV5-1 ASSPGQGQHEQF
TRBV7-9 ASSLTYSNQPQH
TRBV4-3 ASSQYTSGSVRTGELF
TRBV5-6 ASSPRRPGGNSPLH
TRBV5-1 ASSLSAGRETQY
TRBV6-1 ASSRTGEKSPLH
TRBV30 AWIQKSSYNEQF
TRBV4-3 ASSLLEGSGETYNEQF
TRBV29-1 SVPGDGYNEQF
TRBV5-1 ASSLGAGAPHEQY
TRBV2 ASSDRREGLWDTQY
TRBV7-9 ASSPGLQDLEAF
TRBV12-5 ASGFERITDTQY
TRBV19 ASSILGDYT
TRBV29-1 SAGQGAEAF
TRBV6-5 ASSSVTGGRTGELF
TRBV5-1 ASSLARGGETQY
TRBV7-8 ASSGDRQETQY
TRBV18 ASSPDTSWDEQF
TRBV10-3 AISQGSNSPLH
TRBV18 ASSPWVVGAAYNEQF
TRBV6-5 ASSYSNRGGDQPQH
TRBV5-1 ASSFKSGGAQEQY
TRBV11-2 ASSFLQGSSYEQY
TRBV5-6 ASSRLQGQETQY
TRBV25-1 ASSEGGAGGLYEQY
TRBV7-6 ASSLKPVGQAREQY
TRBV5-4 ASSTRTGGDSPLH
TRBV18 ASSPGLQDYEQY
TRBV4-3 ASSQDLKYEGASGYT
TRBV1 TSSQFMPGELF
TRBV9 ASSVGQGGPEAF
TRBV7-2 ASSPYTDTQY
TRBV7-2 ASSSQLTNTEAF
TRBV15 ATTSVSRRTKNIQY
TRBV10-1 ASSDHGTQSSYEQY
TRBV2 ASTGGSGNTIY
TRBV4-3 ASSQDRGNTEAF